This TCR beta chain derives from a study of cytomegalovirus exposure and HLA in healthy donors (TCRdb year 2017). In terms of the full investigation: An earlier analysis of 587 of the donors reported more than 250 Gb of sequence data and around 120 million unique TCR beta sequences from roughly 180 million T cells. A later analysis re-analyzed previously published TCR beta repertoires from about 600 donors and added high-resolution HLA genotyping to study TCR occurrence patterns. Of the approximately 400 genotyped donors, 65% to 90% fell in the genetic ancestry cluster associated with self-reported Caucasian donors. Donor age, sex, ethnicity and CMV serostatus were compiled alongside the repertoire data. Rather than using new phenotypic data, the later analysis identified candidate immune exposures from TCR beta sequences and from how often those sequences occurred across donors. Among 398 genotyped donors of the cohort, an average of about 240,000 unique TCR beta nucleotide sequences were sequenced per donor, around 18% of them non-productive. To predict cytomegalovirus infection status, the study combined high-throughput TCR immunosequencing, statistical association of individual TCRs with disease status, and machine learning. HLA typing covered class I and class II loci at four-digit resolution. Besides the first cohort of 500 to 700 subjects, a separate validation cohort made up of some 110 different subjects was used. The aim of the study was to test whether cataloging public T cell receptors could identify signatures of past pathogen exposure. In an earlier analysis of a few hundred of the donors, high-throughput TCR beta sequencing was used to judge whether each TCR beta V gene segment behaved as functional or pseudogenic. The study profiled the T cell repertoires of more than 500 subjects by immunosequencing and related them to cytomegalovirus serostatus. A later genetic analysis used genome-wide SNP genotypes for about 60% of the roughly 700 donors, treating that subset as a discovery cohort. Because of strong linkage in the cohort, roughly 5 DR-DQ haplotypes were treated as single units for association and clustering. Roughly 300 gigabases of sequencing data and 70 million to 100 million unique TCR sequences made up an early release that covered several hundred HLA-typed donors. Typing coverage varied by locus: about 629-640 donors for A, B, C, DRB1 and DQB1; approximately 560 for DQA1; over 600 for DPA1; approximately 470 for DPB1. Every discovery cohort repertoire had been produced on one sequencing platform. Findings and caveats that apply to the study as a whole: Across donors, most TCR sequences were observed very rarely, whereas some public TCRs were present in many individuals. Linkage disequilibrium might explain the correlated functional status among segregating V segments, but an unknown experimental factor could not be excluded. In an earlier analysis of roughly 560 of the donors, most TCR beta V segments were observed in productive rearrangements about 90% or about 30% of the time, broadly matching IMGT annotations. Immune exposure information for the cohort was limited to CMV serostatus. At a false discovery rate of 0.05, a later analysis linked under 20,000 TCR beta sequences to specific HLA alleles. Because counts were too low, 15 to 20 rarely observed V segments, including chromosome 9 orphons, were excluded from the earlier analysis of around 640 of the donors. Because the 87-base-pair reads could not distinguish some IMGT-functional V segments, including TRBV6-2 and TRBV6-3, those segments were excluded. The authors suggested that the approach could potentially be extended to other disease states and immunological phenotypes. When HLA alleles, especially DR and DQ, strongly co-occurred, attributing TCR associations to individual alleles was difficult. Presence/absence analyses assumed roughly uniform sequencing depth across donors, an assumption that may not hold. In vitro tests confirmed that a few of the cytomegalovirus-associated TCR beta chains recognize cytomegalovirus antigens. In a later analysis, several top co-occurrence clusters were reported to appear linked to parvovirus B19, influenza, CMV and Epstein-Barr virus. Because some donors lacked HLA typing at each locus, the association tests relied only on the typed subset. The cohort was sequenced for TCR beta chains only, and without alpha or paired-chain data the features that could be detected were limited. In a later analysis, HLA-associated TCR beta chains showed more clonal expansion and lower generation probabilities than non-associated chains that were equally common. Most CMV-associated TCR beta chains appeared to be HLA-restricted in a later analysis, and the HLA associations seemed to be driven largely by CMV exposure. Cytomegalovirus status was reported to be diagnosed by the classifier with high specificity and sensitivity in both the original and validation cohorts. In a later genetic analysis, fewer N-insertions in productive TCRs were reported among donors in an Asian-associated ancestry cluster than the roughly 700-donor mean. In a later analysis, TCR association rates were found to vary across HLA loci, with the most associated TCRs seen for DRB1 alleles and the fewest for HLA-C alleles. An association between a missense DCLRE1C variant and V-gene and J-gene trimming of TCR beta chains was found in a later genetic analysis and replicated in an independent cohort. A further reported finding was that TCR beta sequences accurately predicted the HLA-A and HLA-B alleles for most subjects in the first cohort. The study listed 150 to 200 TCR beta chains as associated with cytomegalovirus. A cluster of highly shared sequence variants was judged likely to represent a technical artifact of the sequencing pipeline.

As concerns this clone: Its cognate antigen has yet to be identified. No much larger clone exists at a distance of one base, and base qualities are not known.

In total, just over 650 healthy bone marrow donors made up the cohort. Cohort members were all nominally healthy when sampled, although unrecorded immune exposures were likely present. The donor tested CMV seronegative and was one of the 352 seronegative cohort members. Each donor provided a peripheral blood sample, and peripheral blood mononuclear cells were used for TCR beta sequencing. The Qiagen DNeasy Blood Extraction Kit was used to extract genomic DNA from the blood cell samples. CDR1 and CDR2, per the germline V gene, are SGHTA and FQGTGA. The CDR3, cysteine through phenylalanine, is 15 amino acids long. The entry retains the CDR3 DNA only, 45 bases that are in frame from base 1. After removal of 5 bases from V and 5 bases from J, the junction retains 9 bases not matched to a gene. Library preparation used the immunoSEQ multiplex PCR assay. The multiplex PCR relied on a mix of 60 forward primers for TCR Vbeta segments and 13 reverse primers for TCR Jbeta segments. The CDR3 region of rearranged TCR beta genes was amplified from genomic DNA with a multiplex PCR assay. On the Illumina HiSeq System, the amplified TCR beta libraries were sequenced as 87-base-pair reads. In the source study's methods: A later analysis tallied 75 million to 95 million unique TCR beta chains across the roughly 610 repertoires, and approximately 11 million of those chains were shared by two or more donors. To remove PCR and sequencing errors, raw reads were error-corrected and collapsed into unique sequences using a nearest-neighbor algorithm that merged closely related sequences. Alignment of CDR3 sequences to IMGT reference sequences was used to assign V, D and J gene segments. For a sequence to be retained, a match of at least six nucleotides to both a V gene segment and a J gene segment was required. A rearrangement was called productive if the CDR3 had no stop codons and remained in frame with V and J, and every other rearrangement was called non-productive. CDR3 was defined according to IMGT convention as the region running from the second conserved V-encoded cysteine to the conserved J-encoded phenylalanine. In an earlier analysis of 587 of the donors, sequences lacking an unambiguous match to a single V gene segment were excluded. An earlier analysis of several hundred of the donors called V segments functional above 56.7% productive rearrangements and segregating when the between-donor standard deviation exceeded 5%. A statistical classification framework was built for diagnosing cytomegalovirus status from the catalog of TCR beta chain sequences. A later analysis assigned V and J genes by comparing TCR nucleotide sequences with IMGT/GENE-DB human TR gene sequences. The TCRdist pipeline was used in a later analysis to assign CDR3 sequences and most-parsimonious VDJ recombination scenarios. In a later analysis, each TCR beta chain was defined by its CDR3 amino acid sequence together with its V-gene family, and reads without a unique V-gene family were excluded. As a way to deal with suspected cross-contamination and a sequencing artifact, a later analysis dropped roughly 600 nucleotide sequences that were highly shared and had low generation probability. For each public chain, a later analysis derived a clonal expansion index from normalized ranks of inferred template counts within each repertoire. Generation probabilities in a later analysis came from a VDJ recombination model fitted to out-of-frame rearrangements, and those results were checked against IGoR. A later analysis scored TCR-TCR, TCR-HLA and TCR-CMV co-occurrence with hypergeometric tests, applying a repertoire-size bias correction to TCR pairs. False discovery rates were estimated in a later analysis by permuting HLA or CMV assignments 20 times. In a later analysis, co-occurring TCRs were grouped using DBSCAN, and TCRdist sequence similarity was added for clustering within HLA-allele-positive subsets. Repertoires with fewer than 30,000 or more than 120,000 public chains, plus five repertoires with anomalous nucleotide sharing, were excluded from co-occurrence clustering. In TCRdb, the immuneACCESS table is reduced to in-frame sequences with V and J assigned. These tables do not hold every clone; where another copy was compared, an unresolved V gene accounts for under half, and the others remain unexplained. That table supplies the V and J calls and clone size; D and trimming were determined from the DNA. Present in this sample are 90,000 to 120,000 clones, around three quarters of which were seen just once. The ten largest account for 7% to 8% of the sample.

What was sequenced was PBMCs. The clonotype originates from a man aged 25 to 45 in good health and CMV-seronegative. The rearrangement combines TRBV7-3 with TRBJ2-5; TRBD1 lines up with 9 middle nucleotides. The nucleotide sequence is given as TGTGCCAGCAGCCCCCAGACAGGGGGAGGGGAGACCCAGTACTTC. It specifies CASSPQTGGGETQYF.